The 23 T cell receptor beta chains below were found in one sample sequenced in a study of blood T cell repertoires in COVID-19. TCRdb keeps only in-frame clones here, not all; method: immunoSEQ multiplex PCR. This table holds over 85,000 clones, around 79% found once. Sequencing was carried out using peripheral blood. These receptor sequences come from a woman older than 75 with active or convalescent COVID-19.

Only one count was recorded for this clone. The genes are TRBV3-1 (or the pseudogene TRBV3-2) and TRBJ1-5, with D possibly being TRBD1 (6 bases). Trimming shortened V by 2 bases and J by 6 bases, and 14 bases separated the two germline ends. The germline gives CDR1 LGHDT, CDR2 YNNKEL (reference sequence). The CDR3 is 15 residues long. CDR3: CASSQRRGFGQPQHF. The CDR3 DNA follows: TGTGCCAGCAGCCAACGCAGGGGATTTGGTCAGCCCCAGCATTTT.

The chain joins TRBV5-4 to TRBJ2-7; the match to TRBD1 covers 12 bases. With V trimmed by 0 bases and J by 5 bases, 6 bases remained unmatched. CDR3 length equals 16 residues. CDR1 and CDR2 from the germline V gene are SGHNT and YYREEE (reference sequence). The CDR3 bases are TGTGCCAGCAGCTTGGATCCGGGACAGGGGGCCCACGAGCAGTACTTC. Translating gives CASSLDPGQGAHEQYF.

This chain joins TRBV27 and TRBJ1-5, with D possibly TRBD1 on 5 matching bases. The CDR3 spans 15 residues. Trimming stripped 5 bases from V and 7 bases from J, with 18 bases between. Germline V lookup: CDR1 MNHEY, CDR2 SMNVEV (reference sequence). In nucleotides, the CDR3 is TGTGCCAGCAGTCAACTCGGCGGGGCAAGGCAGCCCCAGCATTTT. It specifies CASSQLGGARQPQHF.

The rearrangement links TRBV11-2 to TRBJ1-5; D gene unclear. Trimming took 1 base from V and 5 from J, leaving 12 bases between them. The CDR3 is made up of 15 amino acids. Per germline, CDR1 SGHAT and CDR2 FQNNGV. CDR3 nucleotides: TGTGCCAGCAGCTTAGGAGGGAGAAGGGATCAGCCCCAGCATTTT. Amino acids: CASSLGGRRDQPQHF.

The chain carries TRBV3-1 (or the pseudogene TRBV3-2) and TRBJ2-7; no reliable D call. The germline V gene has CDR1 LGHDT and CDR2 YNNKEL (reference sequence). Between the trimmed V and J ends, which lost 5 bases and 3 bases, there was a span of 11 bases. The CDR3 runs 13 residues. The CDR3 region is CASSLQPRYEQYF. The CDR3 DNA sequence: TGTGCCAGCAGCTTACAGCCGCGCTACGAGCAGTACTTC.

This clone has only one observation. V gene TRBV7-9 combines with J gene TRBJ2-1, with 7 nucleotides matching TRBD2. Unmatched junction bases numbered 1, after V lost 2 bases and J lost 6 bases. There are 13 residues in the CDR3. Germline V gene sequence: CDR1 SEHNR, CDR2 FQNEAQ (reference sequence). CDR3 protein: CASSLRTSNEQFF. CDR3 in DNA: TGTGCCAGCAGCTTAAGGACTAGCAATGAGCAGTTCTTC.

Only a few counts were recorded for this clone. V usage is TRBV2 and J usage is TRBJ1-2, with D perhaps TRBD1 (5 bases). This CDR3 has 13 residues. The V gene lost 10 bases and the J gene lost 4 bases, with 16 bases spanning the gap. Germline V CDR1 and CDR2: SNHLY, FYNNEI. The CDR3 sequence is CATPGGGVYGYTF. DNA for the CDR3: TGTGCCACCCCCGGGGGAGGGGTCTATGGCTACACCTTC. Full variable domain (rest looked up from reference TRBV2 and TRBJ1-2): EPEVTQTPSHQVTQMGQEVILRCVPISNHLYFYWYRQILGQKVEFLVSFYNNEISEKSEIFDDQFSVERPDGSNFTLKIRSTKLEDSAMYFCATPGGGVYGYTFGSGTRLTVV.

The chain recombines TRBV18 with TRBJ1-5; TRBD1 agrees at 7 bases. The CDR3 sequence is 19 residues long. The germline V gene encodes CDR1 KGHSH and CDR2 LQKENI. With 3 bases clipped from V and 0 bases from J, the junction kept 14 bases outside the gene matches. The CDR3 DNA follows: TGTGCCAGCTCACCCCTCCCCGCCGGGACAGTGGATAGCAATCAGCCCCAGCATTTT. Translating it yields CASSPLPAGTVDSNQPQHF.

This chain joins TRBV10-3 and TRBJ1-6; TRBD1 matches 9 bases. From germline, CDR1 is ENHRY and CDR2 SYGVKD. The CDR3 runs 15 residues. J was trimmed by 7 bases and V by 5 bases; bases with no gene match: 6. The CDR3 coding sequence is TGTGCCATCAGTCCCCGACAGGGGGAAAATTCACCCCTCCACTTT. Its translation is CAISPRQGENSPLHF.

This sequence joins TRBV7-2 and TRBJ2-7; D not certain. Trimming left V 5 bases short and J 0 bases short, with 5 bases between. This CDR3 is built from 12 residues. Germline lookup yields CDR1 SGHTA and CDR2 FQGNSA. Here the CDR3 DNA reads TGTGCCAGCAGCCATAGCTCCTACGAGCAGTACTTC. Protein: CASSHSSYEQYF.

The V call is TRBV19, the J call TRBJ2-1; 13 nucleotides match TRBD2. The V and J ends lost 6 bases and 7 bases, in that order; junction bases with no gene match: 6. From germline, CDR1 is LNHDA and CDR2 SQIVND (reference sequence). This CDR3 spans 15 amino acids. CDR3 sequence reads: CASRTTSGRANEQFF. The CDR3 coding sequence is TGTGCCAGTAGGACAACTAGCGGGAGGGCGAATGAGCAGTTCTTC.

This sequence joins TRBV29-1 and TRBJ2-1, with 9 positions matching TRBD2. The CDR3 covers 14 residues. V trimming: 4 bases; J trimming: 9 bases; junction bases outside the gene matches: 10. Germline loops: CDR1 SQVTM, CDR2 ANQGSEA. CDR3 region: CSVGSRGRAFEQFF. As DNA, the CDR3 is TGCAGCGTTGGATCCCGCGGGAGGGCCTTTGAGCAGTTCTTC.

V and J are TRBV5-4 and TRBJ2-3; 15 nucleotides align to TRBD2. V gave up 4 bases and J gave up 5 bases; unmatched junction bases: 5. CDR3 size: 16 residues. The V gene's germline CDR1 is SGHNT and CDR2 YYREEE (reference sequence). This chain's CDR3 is CASSAGTSGRLDTQYF. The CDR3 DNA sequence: TGTGCCAGCAGCGCCGGGACTAGCGGGAGGTTAGATACGCAGTATTTT.

CDR3 loop: CASSAGQGMNTEAFF. DNA for the CDR3: TGTGCCAGCAGCGCCGGACAGGGTATGAACACTGAAGCTTTCTTT. The chain recombines TRBV5-4 with TRBJ1-1; 8 bases are shared with TRBD1. The germline CDR1 and CDR2 sequences are SGHNT and YYREEE (reference sequence). This CDR3 is 15 amino acids long. The V segment lost 4 bases and the J segment 0 bases; nucleotides outside the gene matches: 5.

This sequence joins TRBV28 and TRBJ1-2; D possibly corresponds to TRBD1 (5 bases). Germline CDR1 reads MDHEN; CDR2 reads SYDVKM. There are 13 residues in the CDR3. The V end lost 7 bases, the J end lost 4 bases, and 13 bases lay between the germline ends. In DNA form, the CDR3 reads TGTGCCAGCACCTGGGGGGGGATCTATGGCTACACCTTC. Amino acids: CASTWGGIYGYTF.

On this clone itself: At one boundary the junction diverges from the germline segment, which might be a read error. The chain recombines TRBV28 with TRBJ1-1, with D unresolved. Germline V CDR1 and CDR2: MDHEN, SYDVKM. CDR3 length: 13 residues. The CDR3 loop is CASRLSGNTEAFF. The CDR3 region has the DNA TGTGCCAGCAGGTTATCAGGGAACACTGAAGCTTTCTTT.

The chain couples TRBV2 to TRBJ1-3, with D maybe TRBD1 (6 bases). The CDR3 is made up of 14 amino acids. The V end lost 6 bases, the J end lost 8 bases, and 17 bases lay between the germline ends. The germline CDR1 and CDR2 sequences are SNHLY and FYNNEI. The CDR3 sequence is CASRARGYRDTIYF. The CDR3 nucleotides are TGTGCCAGCAGGGCAAGGGGATACAGGGACACCATATATTTT. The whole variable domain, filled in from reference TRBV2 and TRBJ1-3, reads EPEVTQTPSHQVTQMGQEVILRCVPISNHLYFYWYRQILGQKVEFLVSFYNNEISEKSEIFDDQFSVERPDGSNFTLKIRSTKLEDSAMYFCASRARGYRDTIYFGEGSWLTVV.

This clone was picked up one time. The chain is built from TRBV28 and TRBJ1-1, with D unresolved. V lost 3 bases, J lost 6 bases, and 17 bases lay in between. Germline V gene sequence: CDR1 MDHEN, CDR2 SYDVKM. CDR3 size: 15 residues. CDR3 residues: CASSFRSSGTPEAFF. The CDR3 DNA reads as TGTGCCAGCAGTTTCAGGTCCTCGGGAACGCCTGAAGCTTTCTTT.

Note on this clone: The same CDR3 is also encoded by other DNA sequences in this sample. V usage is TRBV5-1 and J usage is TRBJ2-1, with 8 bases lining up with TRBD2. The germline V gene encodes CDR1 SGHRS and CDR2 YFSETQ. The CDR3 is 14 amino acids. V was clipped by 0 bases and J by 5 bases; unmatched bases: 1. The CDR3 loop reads CASSLVAGNNEQFF. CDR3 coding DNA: TGCGCCAGCAGCTTGGTAGCGGGGAACAATGAGCAGTTCTTC.

The CDR3 loop reads CASSQNTGTGTLYEQYF. CDR3 sequence (DNA): TGTGCCAGCAGCCAGAACACCGGGACAGGGACACTGTACGAGCAGTACTTC. The V call is TRBV4-2, the J call TRBJ2-7, with 9 bases lining up with TRBD1. The CDR3 sequence is 17 residues long. Germline V gene sequence: CDR1 LGHNA, CDR2 YNFKEQ. V shed 3 bases, J shed 4 bases, and the junction held 13 bases outside the gene matches.

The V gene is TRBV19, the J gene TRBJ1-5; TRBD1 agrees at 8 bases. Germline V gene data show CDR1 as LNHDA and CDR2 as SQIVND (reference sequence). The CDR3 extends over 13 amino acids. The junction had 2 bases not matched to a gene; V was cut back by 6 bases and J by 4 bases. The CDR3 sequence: CASRDRVNQPQHF. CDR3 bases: TGTGCCAGTAGGGACAGGGTTAATCAGCCCCAGCATTTT. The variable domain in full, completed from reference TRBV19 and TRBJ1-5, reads DGGITQSPKYLFRKEGQNVTLSCEQNLNHDAMYWYRQDPGQGLRLIYYSQIVNDFQKGDIAEGYSVSREKKESFPLTVTSAQKNPTAFYLCASRDRVNQPQHFGDGTRLSIL.

The CDR3 loop reads CASSPMGRESPYEQYF. The CDR3 DNA follows: TGTGCCAGCAGCCCAATGGGGCGGGAGTCCCCCTACGAGCAGTACTTC. The chain uses TRBV7-9 and TRBJ2-7; 7 nucleotides line up with TRBD2. The germline CDR1 and CDR2 sequences are SEHNR and FQNEAQ (reference sequence). V lost 5 bases to trimming and J lost 2 bases; unmatched junction nucleotides: 12. This CDR3 spans 16 amino acids.

The CDR3 reads CASSEEGRGTLNEQFF. DNA of the CDR3: TGTGCCAGCAGTGAAGAGGGCAGGGGAACCCTCAATGAGCAGTTCTTC. This sequence joins TRBV6-1 and TRBJ2-1; TRBD1 might be the D (6 bases). Germline loops: CDR1 MNHNS, CDR2 SASEGT. The germline V and J ends were trimmed by 1 base and 6 bases, with 16 bases remaining between them. This CDR3 has 16 amino acids.